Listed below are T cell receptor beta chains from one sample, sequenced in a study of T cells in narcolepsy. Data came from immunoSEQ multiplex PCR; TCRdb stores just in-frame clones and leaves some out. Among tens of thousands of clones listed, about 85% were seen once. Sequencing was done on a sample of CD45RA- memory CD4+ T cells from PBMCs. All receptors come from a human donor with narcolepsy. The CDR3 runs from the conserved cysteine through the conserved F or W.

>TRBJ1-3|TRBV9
CASSPEAGQGNSGNTIYF
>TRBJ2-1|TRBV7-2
CASSLDHRVHNEQFF
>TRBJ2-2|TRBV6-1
CASSLGRNTGELFF
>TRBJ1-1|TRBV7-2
CASSRQGLVTEAFF
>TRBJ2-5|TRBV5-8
CASSSLRGRATGEQYF
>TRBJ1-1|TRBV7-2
CASSRDSASGLAFF
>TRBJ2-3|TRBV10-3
CAIKTDASTDTQYF
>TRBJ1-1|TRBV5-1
CATRDLQGFTEAFF
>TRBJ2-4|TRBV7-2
CASSTAGSSSLAKNIQYF
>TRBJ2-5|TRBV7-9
CASRPTGPKREDRETQYF
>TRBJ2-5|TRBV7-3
CASSPGGGRQETQYF
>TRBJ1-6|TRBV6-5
CASSSTGSFSPLHF
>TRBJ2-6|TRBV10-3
CAIGTTGTGANVLTF
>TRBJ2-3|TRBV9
CASSPRSGQTTDTQYF
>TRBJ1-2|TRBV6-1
CASSDLWGGGYTF
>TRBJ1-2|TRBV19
CASSISGTENYGYTF
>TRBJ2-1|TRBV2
CASSGAGGNEQFF
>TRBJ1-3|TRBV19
CASTGAGARSGNTIYF
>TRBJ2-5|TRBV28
CASNLEGNAETQYF
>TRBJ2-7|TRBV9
CASTKTGGAVYEQYF